This T cell receptor beta chain was sequenced for a study of blood T cell repertoires in COVID-19. About the study: PBMCs, B-cell-depleted T cells, or T cells were the source of the cDNA or gDNA that made up the material.

The data were produced by immunoSEQ multiplex PCR, yet TCRdb's version contains in-frame clones alone and is incomplete. The repertoire holds a few hundred thousand clones, with around 80% as singletons. In germline, CDR1 is MNHEY, CDR2 SVGEGT. The CDR3 sequence is 12 residues long. Deletions cut 4 bases from V and 4 bases from J, with 7 bases between. This receptor was taken from a woman between 70 and 85 years old with acute or convalescent COVID-19. Source material: peripheral blood. The chain uses TRBV6-2 or TRBV6-3 and TRBJ1-2; D is possibly TRBD1 (5 bases). CDR3 nucleotide sequence: TGTGCCAGCAGTTTACAGGCCTATGGCTACACCTTC. It encodes CASSLQAYGYTF.